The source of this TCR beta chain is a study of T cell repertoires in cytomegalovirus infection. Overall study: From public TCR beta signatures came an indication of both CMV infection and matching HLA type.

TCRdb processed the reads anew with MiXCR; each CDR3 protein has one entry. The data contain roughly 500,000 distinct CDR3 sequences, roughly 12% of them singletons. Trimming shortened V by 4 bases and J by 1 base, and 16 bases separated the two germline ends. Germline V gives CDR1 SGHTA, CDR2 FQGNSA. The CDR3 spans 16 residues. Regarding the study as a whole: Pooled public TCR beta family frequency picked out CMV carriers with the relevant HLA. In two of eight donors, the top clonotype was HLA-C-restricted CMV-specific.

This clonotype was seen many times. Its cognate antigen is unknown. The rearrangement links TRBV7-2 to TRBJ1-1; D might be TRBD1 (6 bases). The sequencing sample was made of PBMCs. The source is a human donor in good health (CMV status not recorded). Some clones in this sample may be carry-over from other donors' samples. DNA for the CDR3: TGTGCCAGCAGCTCGCGGGGGGCCGGGGGGAACACTGAAGCTTTCTTT. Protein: CASSSRGAGGNTEAFF.